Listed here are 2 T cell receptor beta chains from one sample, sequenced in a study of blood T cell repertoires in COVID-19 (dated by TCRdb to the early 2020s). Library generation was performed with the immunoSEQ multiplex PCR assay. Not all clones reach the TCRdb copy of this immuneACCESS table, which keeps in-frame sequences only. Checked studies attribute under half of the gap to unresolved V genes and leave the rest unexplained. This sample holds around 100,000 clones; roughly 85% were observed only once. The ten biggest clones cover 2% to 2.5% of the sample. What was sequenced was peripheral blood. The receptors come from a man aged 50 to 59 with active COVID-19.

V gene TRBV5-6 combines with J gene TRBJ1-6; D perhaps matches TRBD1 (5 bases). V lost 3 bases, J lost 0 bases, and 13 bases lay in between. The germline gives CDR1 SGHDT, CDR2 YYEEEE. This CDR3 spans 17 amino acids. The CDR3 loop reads CASSSAGVSSYNSPLHF. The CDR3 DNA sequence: TGTGCCAGCAGCTCAGCGGGGGTTAGCTCCTATAATTCACCCCTCCACTTT.

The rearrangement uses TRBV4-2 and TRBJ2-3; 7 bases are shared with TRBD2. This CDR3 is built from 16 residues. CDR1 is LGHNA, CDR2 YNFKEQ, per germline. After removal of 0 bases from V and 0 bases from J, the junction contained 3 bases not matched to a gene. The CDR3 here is CASSQEGRGSTDTQYF. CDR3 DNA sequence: TGTGCCAGCAGCCAAGAGGGGCGGGGGAGCACAGATACGCAGTATTTT.